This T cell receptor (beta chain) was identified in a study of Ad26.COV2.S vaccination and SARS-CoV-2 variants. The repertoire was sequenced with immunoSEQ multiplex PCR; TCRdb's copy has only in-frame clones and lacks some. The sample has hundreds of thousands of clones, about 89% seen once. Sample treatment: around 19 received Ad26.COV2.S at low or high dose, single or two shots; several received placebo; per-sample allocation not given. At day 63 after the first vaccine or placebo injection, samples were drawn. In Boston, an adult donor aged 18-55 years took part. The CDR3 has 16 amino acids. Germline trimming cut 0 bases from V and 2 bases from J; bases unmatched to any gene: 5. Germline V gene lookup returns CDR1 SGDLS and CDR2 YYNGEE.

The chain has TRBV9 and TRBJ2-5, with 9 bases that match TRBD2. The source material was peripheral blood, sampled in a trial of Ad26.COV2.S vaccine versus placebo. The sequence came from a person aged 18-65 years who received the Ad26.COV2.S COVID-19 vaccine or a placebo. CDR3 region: CASSVGLAEAQETQYF. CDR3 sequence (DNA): TGTGCCAGCAGCGTAGGACTAGCGGAGGCTCAAGAGACCCAGTACTTC.